This record looks at one T cell receptor beta chain sequence and its context. CDR1 is SGDLS and CDR2 is YYNGEE in the germline V gene. CDR3 length: 15 amino acids. V was clipped by 1 base and J by 2 bases; unmatched bases: 1. This entry belongs to a study of technical replicates of blood from a few donors. Measured with immunoSEQ multiplex PCR; TCRdb has only the in-frame clones, and not every one. The table includes roughly 76,000 clones, approximately 94% detected once. This chain uses TRBV9 with TRBJ2-2, with 8 positions matching TRBD1. The sequenced sample consisted of T cells isolated from PBMCs. This sequence was found in a human donor in good health. CDR3 region: CASSVSGGNTGELFF. CDR3 DNA: TGTGCCAGCAGCGTATCAGGGGGCAACACCGGGGAGCTGTTTTTT. The full variable domain, completed using reference TRBV9 and TRBJ2-2, is DSGVTQTPKHLITATGQRVTLRCSPRSGDLSVYWYQQSLDQGLQFLIQYYNGEERAKGNILERFSAQQFPDLHSELNLSSLELGDSALYFCASSVSGGNTGELFFGEGSRLTVL.